The clone carrying this T cell receptor (beta chain) came up once. Its antigen is still unknown. This sample was taken from a study of shared clonotypes between healthy human individuals. Notes on the study in general: Clonotype sharing among the donors was expected to vary with sequencing depth. At large depth, rarefaction still showed sorted-subset sequencing to be incomplete. Across subsets, estimated richness was generally greater for naive than for memory populations.

The V end was cut by 6 bases, the J end by 3 bases, with 15 bases between. The germline gives CDR1 MNHEY, CDR2 SMNVEV (reference sequence). This CDR3 spans 15 amino acids. Study processing details: ImmunoSEQ output held junction-only sequences without quality scores, so filtering differed. This table comes from immunoSEQ multiplex PCR, and its TCRdb copy is limited to in-frame clones, with some not included. Clonal size and the V and J genes are those of that table, whereas D and trimming came from the DNA. Counted here are about 530,000 clones, 96% occurring once; the ten biggest clones make up about 0.057%.

The chain uses TRBV27 and TRBJ1-5; D unresolved. The sequenced sample consisted of naive CD4+ T cells sorted from blood. Subset noted: CD45RA+ positively selected. The sequence was obtained from a woman under 40 in good health. The CDR3 spells CASSPLPFFNQPQHF. CDR3 DNA: TGTGCCAGCAGCCCGTTGCCATTCTTCAATCAGCCCCAGCATTTT.